The 17 T cell receptor beta chains reported below all come from one sample, sequenced in a study of T-cell reconstitution after alpha-beta-depleted transplantation in children. The TCRbeta library incorporated unique molecular identifiers. TCRdb re-analysed the PCR reads in MiXCR, keeping a single row per CDR3 protein. The sample shows approximately 350,000 distinct CDR3 sequences, under 20% of them seen only once. Sequenced material: PBMCs, mostly from graft donor cells, taken 360 days after TCRalphabeta/CD19-depleted stem cell transplant. The receptor source for this set is a male patient aged 2-9 years who had a stem cell transplant for acute lymphoblastic leukemia, so the T cells may come from the graft donor.

This clonotype was detected many times. The gene calls are TRBV5-1 and TRBJ2-7, with TRBD2 matching over 10 bases. Trimming removed 4 bases from V and 1 base from J; junction bases left unmatched: 2. The length of the CDR3 is 14 residues. Per germline, CDR1 SGHRS and CDR2 YFSETQ. CDR3 residues: CASSPGLASYEQYF. In DNA, the CDR3 is TGCGCCAGCAGCCCGGGACTAGCGTCCTACGAGCAGTACTTC.

This clonotype was counted between two and nine times. The gene calls are TRBV9 and TRBJ2-2, with 14 bases matching TRBD2. Germline V gene sequence: CDR1 SGDLS, CDR2 YYNGEE. The CDR3 is 17 amino acids. J was trimmed by 8 bases and V by 4 bases; bases with no gene match: 10. CDR3: CASSLTTSGRARGELFF. CDR3 sequence (DNA): TGTGCCAGCAGCCTAACGACTAGCGGGAGGGCCCGTGGGGAGCTGTTTTTT.

This clonotype occurred a few times. This chain connects TRBV27 to TRBJ2-1; TRBD1 aligns across 7 bases. Germline trimming cut 2 bases from V and 2 bases from J; bases unmatched to any gene: 3. This CDR3 is built from 15 residues. CDR1 is MNHEY, CDR2 SMNVEV, per germline (reference sequence). The DNA for the CDR3 is TGTGCCAGCAGTTTAGACAGGGCGGCCTACAATGAGCAGTTCTTC. The encoded protein is CASSLDRAAYNEQFF.

This clonotype was recorded a few times. This rearrangement joins TRBV7-9 to TRBJ1-1; D is perhaps TRBD1 (6 bases). Trimming stripped 3 bases from V and 6 bases from J, with 11 bases between. CDR3 size: 13 residues. The germline CDR1 and CDR2 sequences are SEHNR and FQNEAQ (reference sequence). The CDR3: CASSFAGQSEAFF. CDR3 in DNA: TGTGCCAGCAGCTTCGCTGGACAGTCTGAAGCTTTCTTT.

The sample holds many counts of this clonotype. V gene TRBV20-1 combines with J gene TRBJ2-1; possibly TRBD2 for D (6 bases). CDR1 and CDR2 (germline): DFQATT, SNEGSKA (reference sequence). Trimming left V 0 bases short and J 7 bases short, with 22 bases between. This CDR3 region has 17 residues. The CDR3 loop is CSARELTRGTVGNEQFF. The CDR3 DNA follows: TGCAGTGCTAGAGAGCTTACTCGCGGGACGGTTGGGAATGAGCAGTTCTTC.

This chain connects TRBV7-3 to TRBJ2-1, with 8 bases identical to TRBD2. Germline loops: CDR1 SGHTA, CDR2 FQGTGA. V was pared by 5 bases and J by 7 bases, with 10 bases of the junction left unmatched. There are 15 residues in the CDR3. The CDR3 region has the DNA TGTGCCAGCAGCACCTTTAGCGGGAATCTTAATGAGCAGTTCTTC. It specifies CASSTFSGNLNEQFF.

This clonotype was counted between two and nine times. The CDR3 DNA reads TGTGCCAGCAGCCTTGCACTAGCAGCTGGGGAGCAGTACTTC. Its translation: CASSLALAAGEQYF. The V call is TRBV7-9, the J call TRBJ2-7; perhaps TRBD2 as D (6 bases). Trimming cost V 5 bases and J 7 bases, with 18 bases left between them. CDR1 SEHNR and CDR2 FQNEAQ come from the germline V gene (reference sequence). The CDR3 contains 14 residues.

The chain uses TRBV27 and TRBJ2-2, with 9 positions matching TRBD2. This CDR3 has 17 amino acids. In germline, CDR1 is MNHEY, CDR2 SMNVEV (reference sequence). Unmatched junction bases numbered 7, after V lost 3 bases and J lost 2 bases. CDR3 bases: TGTGCCAGCAGTTTCGCCGGGACTAGCTTAAACACCGGGGAGCTGTTTTTT. It codes for CASSFAGTSLNTGELFF.

This clonotype was observed a handful of times. An end of the junction does not agree with germline; a read error may underlie this. The chain links TRBV4-1 to TRBJ1-1; D remains ambiguous. CDR3 length equals 14 residues. Looked up from germline, CDR1 is MGHRA and CDR2 is YSYEKL. DNA for the CDR3: TGCGCCAGCAGCCCCCTCCGGGCTCCGACTGACGCTTTCTTT. Translating it yields CASSPLRAPTDAFF.

The chain recombines TRBV5-1 with TRBJ2-1, with TRBD2 matching over 7 bases. The ends lost 1 base at V and 8 bases at J; junction bases unmatched: 12. The CDR3 spans 16 residues. Per germline, CDR1 SGHRS and CDR2 YFSETQ. This chain's CDR3 is CASSLNRQTSSDEQFF. Here the CDR3 DNA reads TGCGCCAGCAGCTTGAACCGACAGACTAGCAGCGATGAGCAGTTCTTC.

The chain uses TRBV9 and TRBJ2-1; 12 bases match TRBD2. The germline V gene encodes CDR1 SGDLS and CDR2 YYNGEE. J was trimmed by 6 bases and V by 1 base; bases with no gene match: 5. The CDR3 runs 16 residues. The CDR3 DNA is TGTGCCAGCAGCGTATCTAGCGGGAGGGATGGCAATGAGCAGTTCTTC. Translated: CASSVSSGRDGNEQFF.

In this sample, this clonotype turned up many times. This chain uses TRBV12-3 or TRBV12-4 with TRBJ2-7, with TRBD1 matching over 11 bases. The CDR3 loop spans 15 amino acids. J lost 1 base, V lost 5 bases, and 4 bases had no gene match. CDR3 DNA sequence: TGTGCCAGCAGTGGGGGACAGGGGGTTTCCTACGAGCAGTACTTC. It specifies CASSGGQGVSYEQYF.

This clonotype has more than one count but fewer than ten. CDR3 in amino acids: CASSLAGTGLPGANVLTF. In nucleotides, the CDR3 is TGCGCCAGCAGCTTGGCCGGGACAGGCCTTCCTGGGGCCAACGTCCTGACTTTC. The chain uses TRBV5-1 and TRBJ2-6; TRBD1 matches 8 bases. Germline V gene lookup returns CDR1 SGHRS and CDR2 YFSETQ. V trimming: 0 bases; J trimming: 2 bases; junction bases outside the gene matches: 7. The CDR3 covers 18 residues.

This clonotype has ten or more counts. The chain carries TRBV15 and TRBJ1-1, with unresolved D. Germline V gene data show CDR1 as LNHNV and CDR2 as YYDKDF (reference sequence). V shed 1 base and J shed 1 base, with 4 bases lying between them. This CDR3 is built from 13 residues. This chain's CDR3 is CATSRVRNTEAFF. CDR3 nucleotide sequence: TGTGCCACCAGCAGAGTTAGGAACACTGAAGCTTTCTTT.

About this clonotype itself: The CDR3 does not close with the conserved phenylalanine or tryptophan, likely indicating a read error. V gene TRBV10-3 combines with J gene TRBJ1-6, with a tentative D call TRBD1 (6 bases). Germline CDR1 and CDR2: ENHRY and SYGVKD. The CDR3 loop spans 15 amino acids. Trimming shortened V by 4 bases and J by 13 bases, and 20 bases separated the two germline ends. The CDR3 DNA follows: TGTGCCATCAGTGGCCGGGACACCTCTGTTGGTCCCCTCCACTGT. Its protein is CAISGRDTSVGPLHC.

This sequence joins TRBV4-2 and TRBJ2-3; 7 positions match TRBD2. V lost 5 bases to trimming and J lost 2 bases; unmatched junction nucleotides: 7. Germline CDR1 and CDR2: LGHNA and YNFKEQ. The length of the CDR3 is 15 residues. As DNA, the CDR3 is TGTGCCAGCAGCGGGGGGGGGGACCCCACAGATACGCAGTATTTT. Residues: CASSGGGDPTDTQYF.

There are a few counts of this clonotype. This chain connects TRBV7-2 to TRBJ2-7; possible D gene TRBD2, 5 bases. Germline values: CDR1 SGHTA, CDR2 FQGNSA. V lost 4 bases to trimming and J lost 1 base, with 17 bases between them. The CDR3 has 16 amino acids. DNA of the CDR3: TGTGCCAGCAGCTGGGATGGAGGTCTGGCTTCCTACGAGCAGTACTTC. Its protein is CASSWDGGLASYEQYF.